Shown below are 26 T cell receptor beta chains from a single sample sequenced in a study of cytomegalovirus exposure and HLA in healthy donors. Profiling relied on immunoSEQ multiplex PCR, and the TCRdb table lists in-frame clones only, not all of them. The repertoire holds tens of thousands of clones, with over 85% as singletons. The material sequenced was PBMCs. Source of these receptors: a man aged 18 to 29 in good health and CMV-seropositive.

CDR3 residues: CASSGSSSGGTIYF. The CDR3 nucleotides are TGTGCCAGCAGCGGCTCTTCTTCCGGGGGCACCATATATTTT. V usage is TRBV2 and J usage is TRBJ1-3; a possible D gene is TRBD1 (5 bases). The V end lost 6 bases, the J end lost 9 bases, and 18 bases lay between the germline ends. The CDR3 has 14 residues. Germline V CDR1 and CDR2: SNHLY, FYNNEI.

This chain joins TRBV19 and TRBJ2-7, with 10 bases aligning to TRBD2. Germline V gene lookup returns CDR1 LNHDA and CDR2 SQIVND (reference sequence). With V trimmed by 5 bases and J by 5 bases, 6 bases remained unmatched. This CDR3 has 14 amino acids. The CDR3 region has the DNA TGTGCCAGTAGTGCAACTAGCGGGATTGACGAGCAGTACTTC. Residues: CASSATSGIDEQYF.

This chain connects TRBV27 to TRBJ2-7; 10 bases are a match to TRBD1. With V trimmed by 6 bases and J by 5 bases, 4 bases remained unmatched. CDR1 is MNHEY, CDR2 SMNVEV, per germline (reference sequence). This CDR3 has 13 residues. The CDR3 DNA reads TGTGCCAGCAGGGGGACAGGGGCCCACGAGCAGTACTTC. Translation: CASRGTGAHEQYF.

J is TRBJ2-7 and V is TRBV10-3, with TRBD1 as a possible D gene (5 bases). The CDR3 contains 14 residues. V was cut by 1 base and J by 5 bases, with 12 bases left in between. CDR1 ENHRY and CDR2 SYGVKD come from the germline V gene. CDR3 protein: CAISEYQGSNEQYF. In DNA form, the CDR3 reads TGTGCCATCAGTGAGTACCAGGGAAGTAACGAGCAGTACTTC.

The genes are TRBV5-1 and TRBJ1-5, with unresolved D. This CDR3 comprises 14 residues. V lost 0 bases, J lost 7 bases, and 11 bases lay in between. The V gene's germline CDR1 is SGHRS and CDR2 YFSETQ. The CDR3 coding sequence is TGCGCCAGCAGCTTGGGTCAGGAGGTCCAGCCCCAGCATTTT. Translation: CASSLGQEVQPQHF.

The CDR3 loop reads CASTNGGANTGELFF. The CDR3 DNA reads TGTGCCAGCACTAACGGTGGGGCAAACACCGGGGAGCTGTTTTTT. V usage is TRBV6-1 and J usage is TRBJ2-2, with a possible D match to TRBD1 (5 bases). V gave up 7 bases and J gave up 2 bases, with 14 bases separating them. The CDR3 covers 15 residues. CDR1 and CDR2 from the germline V gene are MNHNS and SASEGT.

CDR3 amino acids: CASLVEGDTEAFF. The CDR3 bases are TGTGCCTCCCTTGTTGAGGGGGACACTGAAGCTTTCTTT. V is TRBV2 and J is TRBJ1-1; D may be TRBD1 (6 bases). V lost 11 bases and J lost 3, with 16 bases in between. Germline assignment: CDR1 SNHLY and CDR2 FYNNEI. CDR3 length: 13 amino acids.

The chain combines TRBV9 with TRBJ2-1; no definite D call. Germline V gene data show CDR1 as SGDLS and CDR2 as YYNGEE. The CDR3 consists of 16 residues. V shed 1 base and J shed 0 bases, with 11 bases lying between them. Written as DNA, the CDR3 is TGTGCCAGCAGCGTATTGGGCACGAGCTCCTACAATGAGCAGTTCTTC. Protein product: CASSVLGTSSYNEQFF.

CDR3 bases: TGTGCCAGCAGCTCCCCCTCGAGGGACAGGACCTCCTACGAGCAGTACTTC. This sequence encodes CASSSPSRDRTSYEQYF. The chain uses TRBV7-9 and TRBJ2-7; 8 nucleotides agree with TRBD1. Germline values: CDR1 SEHNR, CDR2 FQNEAQ (reference sequence). The CDR3 contains 17 residues. V was clipped by 4 bases and J by 0 bases; unmatched bases: 11.

This chain joins TRBV6-5 and TRBJ1-3; 8 positions agree with TRBD1. V shed 7 bases, J shed 3 bases, and the junction held 5 bases outside the gene matches. Germline CDR1 MNHEY, CDR2 SVGAGI. The CDR3 has 14 amino acids. The CDR3 sequence is CASTPGQGGNTIYF. The CDR3 DNA reads TGTGCCAGCACGCCAGGACAGGGTGGAAACACCATATATTTT.

This clone was seen once. This chain connects TRBV27 to TRBJ2-7; a weak D match, TRBD2 (6 bases). This CDR3 has 16 residues. CDR1 and CDR2 (germline): MNHEY, SMNVEV (reference sequence). Between the trimmed V and J ends, which lost 3 bases and 4 bases, there was a span of 19 bases. CDR3 bases: TGTGCCAGCAGTTTTACTGGGCGGGAAATACGGTACGAGCAGTACTTC. Protein: CASSFTGREIRYEQYF.

The chain employs TRBV5-4 and TRBJ1-1; possibly TRBD1 for D (6 bases). The CDR3 runs to 15 residues. Trimming took off 2 bases at V and 0 bases at J, with 11 bases between the two ends. Germline V lookup: CDR1 SGHNT, CDR2 YYREEE (reference sequence). CDR3 amino acids: CASSFSQGMNTEAFF. The DNA of the CDR3 is TGTGCCAGCAGCTTCTCCCAGGGGATGAACACTGAAGCTTTCTTT. Supplemented by reference TRBV5-4 and TRBJ1-1, the full variable domain reads ETGVTQSPTHLIKTRGQQVTLRCSSQSGHNTVSWYQQALGQGPQFIFQYYREEENGRGNFPPRFSGLQFPNYSSELNVNALELDDSALYLCASSFSQGMNTEAFFGQGTRLTVV.

The V call is TRBV6-5, the J call TRBJ1-2, with D perhaps TRBD1 (5 bases). CDR1 is MNHEY, CDR2 SVGAGI, per germline. V was pared by 7 bases and J by 4 bases, with 16 bases between. The CDR3 runs 14 residues. CDR3 sequence reads: CASTERYGGYGYTF. CDR3 DNA: TGTGCCAGCACCGAGAGATACGGGGGCTATGGCTACACCTTC.

The chain recombines TRBV27 with TRBJ1-2, with D maybe TRBD1 (6 bases). Germline V lookup: CDR1 MNHEY, CDR2 SMNVEV (reference sequence). This CDR3 comprises 17 residues. V shed 4 bases and J shed 0 bases, with 18 bases lying between them. The CDR3 nucleotides read TGTGCCAGCAGTTCGGGAACCTTAGAGGGGGCTAACTATGGCTACACCTTC. It is translated as CASSSGTLEGANYGYTF.

The chain is built from TRBV19 and TRBJ1-2, with 8 bases aligning to TRBD1. CDR3 length: 13 amino acids. Germline V gene data show CDR1 as LNHDA and CDR2 as SQIVND (reference sequence). The J segment lost 2 bases and the V segment lost 10 bases, leaving 6 bases of the junction unmatched. CDR3 sequence (DNA): TGTGCCACCGTCCGGGACAGGAACTATGGCTACACCTTC. The encoded protein is CATVRDRNYGYTF.

V is TRBV28 and J is TRBJ1-5; D call uncertain. This CDR3 spans 12 amino acids. The V end lost 2 bases, the J end lost 5 bases, and 4 bases lay between the germline ends. Germline CDR1 and CDR2: MDHEN and SYDVKM. Here the CDR3 DNA reads TGTGCCAGCAGTTTACTCCATCAGCCCCAGCATTTT. The encoded protein is CASSLLHQPQHF.

This clone has only a few counts. V gene TRBV7-2 combines with J gene TRBJ2-7; tentative D call: TRBD2 (6 bases). CDR1 SGHTA and CDR2 FQGNSA come from the germline V gene. The germline V and J ends were trimmed by 0 bases and 3 bases, with 9 bases remaining between them. The CDR3 has 14 amino acids. CDR3 sequence reads: CASSLAGGSYEQYF. CDR3 bases: TGTGCCAGCAGCTTAGCGGGAGGAAGCTACGAGCAGTACTTC.

The chain has TRBV13 and TRBJ1-2, with TRBD1 matching 8 bases. Germline trimming cut 4 bases from V and 5 bases from J; bases unmatched to any gene: 9. The CDR3 runs to 15 residues. Germline-derived CDR1 and CDR2 are PRHDT and FYEKMQ (reference sequence). CDR3 loop: CASSSRQGQKYGYTF. The CDR3 bases are TGTGCCAGCAGCTCACGACAGGGGCAAAAATATGGCTACACCTTC.

The rearrangement uses TRBV14 and TRBJ2-2; 11 bases align to TRBD2. Germline V gene lookup returns CDR1 SGHDN and CDR2 FVKESK. CDR3 length equals 14 residues. V was clipped by 4 bases and J by 8 bases; unmatched bases: 3. The CDR3, as DNA: TGTGCCAGCAGCCCCGGACTAGCGGGTGGGGAGCTGTTTTTT. Protein: CASSPGLAGGELFF. Drawing the rest from reference TRBV14 and TRBJ2-2, the complete variable domain is EAGVTQFPSHSVIEKGQTVTLRCDPISGHDNLYWYRRVMGKEIKFLLHFVKESKQDESGMPNNRFLAERTGGTYSTLKVQPAELEDSGVYFCASSPGLAGGELFFGEGSRLTVL.

V usage is TRBV6-1 and J usage is TRBJ1-1; no reliable D call. Germline CDR1 and CDR2: MNHNS and SASEGT. The ends were cut back, 3 bases at V and 2 bases at J, with 10 bases in the middle. The CDR3 consists of 14 residues. CDR3 loop: CASSERMPNTEAFF. The CDR3 DNA follows: TGTGCCAGCAGTGAGAGGATGCCAAACACTGAAGCTTTCTTT.

V is TRBV28 and J is TRBJ2-1, with TRBD2 matching 9 bases. V shed 7 bases, J shed 8 bases, and the junction held 12 bases outside the gene matches. Looked up from germline, CDR1 is MDHEN and CDR2 is SYDVKM. This CDR3 comprises 15 residues. This CDR3 is CASTTAGGEHDEQFF. In DNA, the CDR3 is TGTGCCAGCACTACCGCGGGGGGGGAACACGATGAGCAGTTCTTC.

The CDR3 here is CASSEGASTDTQYF. The CDR3 coding sequence is TGTGCCAGCAGTGAGGGGGCTAGCACAGATACGCAGTATTTT. The chain carries TRBV6-4 and TRBJ2-3, with D possibly being TRBD1 (6 bases). V was cut by 3 bases and J by 0 bases, with 7 bases left in between. CDR3 length: 14 residues. Germline CDR1 reads MRHNA; CDR2 reads SNTAGT.

The chain combines TRBV10-3 with TRBJ1-1; TRBD1 matches 7 bases. With V trimmed by 10 bases and J by 9 bases, 11 bases remained unmatched. There are 12 residues in the CDR3. The germline V gene has CDR1 ENHRY and CDR2 SYGVKD. The CDR3 nucleotides are TGTGCCACTACCCAGGGGGGTAACAAAGCTTTCTTT. Translation gives CATTQGGNKAFF.

The genes are TRBV4-1 and TRBJ2-7, with TRBD2 matching over 7 bases. This CDR3 has 18 residues. Germline V gene data show CDR1 as MGHRA and CDR2 as YSYEKL. The V gene end was trimmed by 4 bases and the J gene end by 3 bases; junction bases not matched to a gene: 18. CDR3 sequence (DNA): TGCGCCAGCAGCCCCGGGGGAGTCGTTGGGACTAAACGCTACGAGCAGTACTTC. This encodes CASSPGGVVGTKRYEQYF.

The chain combines TRBV30 with TRBJ2-7; 9 bases align to TRBD2. The length of the CDR3 is 15 residues. J lost 2 bases, V lost 2 bases, and 7 bases had no gene match. Germline V CDR1 and CDR2: GTSNPN, SVGIG (reference sequence). CDR3 sequence: CAWSPTSGSPYEQYF. CDR3 nucleotides: TGTGCCTGGAGTCCGACTAGCGGCTCTCCCTACGAGCAGTACTTC.

The chain joins TRBV2 to TRBJ1-2; tentatively, D is TRBD1 (6 bases). This CDR3 comprises 15 residues. The germline V gene encodes CDR1 SNHLY and CDR2 FYNNEI. Trimming took 3 bases from V and 1 from J, leaving 12 bases between them. The CDR3 region is CASSEGGTLNYGYTF. CDR3 nucleotide sequence: TGTGCCAGCAGTGAGGGAGGGACACTTAACTATGGCTACACCTTC. The full variable domain, with the rest looked up from reference TRBV2 and TRBJ1-2, is EPEVTQTPSHQVTQMGQEVILRCVPISNHLYFYWYRQILGQKVEFLVSFYNNEISEKSEIFDDQFSVERPDGSNFTLKIRSTKLEDSAMYFCASSEGGTLNYGYTFGSGTRLTVV.